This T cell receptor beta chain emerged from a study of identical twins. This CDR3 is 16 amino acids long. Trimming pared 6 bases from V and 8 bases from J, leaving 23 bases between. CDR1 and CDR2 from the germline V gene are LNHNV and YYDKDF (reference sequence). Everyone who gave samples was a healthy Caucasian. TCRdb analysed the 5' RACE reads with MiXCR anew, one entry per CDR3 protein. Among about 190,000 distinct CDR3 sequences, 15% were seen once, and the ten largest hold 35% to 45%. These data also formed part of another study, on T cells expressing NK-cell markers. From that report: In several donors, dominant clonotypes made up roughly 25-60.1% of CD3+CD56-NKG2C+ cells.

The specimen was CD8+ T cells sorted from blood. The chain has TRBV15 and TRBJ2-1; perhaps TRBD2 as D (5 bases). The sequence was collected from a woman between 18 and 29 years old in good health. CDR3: CATSTTELDLGYEQFF. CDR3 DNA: TGTGCCACCAGTACGACGGAACTAGATCTCGGCTATGAGCAGTTCTTC.